The rows below give T cell receptor beta chains drawn from one sample of a study of cytomegalovirus exposure and HLA in healthy donors. Produced via immunoSEQ multiplex PCR; TCRdb's table is partial and in-frame only. This table holds approximately 200,000 clones, 79% found once. The specimen was PBMCs. Receptors were obtained from a girl aged 5-17 years in good health and CMV-seropositive. CDR3s include the opening cysteine and the closing phenylalanine or tryptophan.

J | V | CDR3
TRBJ2-5 | TRBV7-7 | CASSPPSGRTQYF
TRBJ2-5 | TRBV10-3 | CAISARDSKETQYF
TRBJ1-4 | TRBV6-5 | CASRRQGVTNEKLFF
TRBJ2-3 | TRBV11-3 | CASSLGRNGGATDTQYF
TRBJ1-1 | TRBV9 | CASSVGLSGTGQYTEAFF
TRBJ1-5 | TRBV6-1 | CASSATISNQPQHF
TRBJ2-5 | TRBV4-1 | CASSQDTGTTQETQYF
TRBJ2-7 | TRBV4-3 | CASSQGPGQSYEQYF
TRBJ2-5 | TRBV2 | CASTAGGGARETQYF
TRBJ1-2 | TRBV7-2 | CASSVQGRGYTF
TRBJ1-2 | TRBV7-2 | CASSSLTSGYTF
TRBJ1-6 | TRBV4-1 | CASSLDRGRSPLHF
TRBJ1-2 | TRBV9 | CASSVGQTNYGYTF
TRBJ2-7 | TRBV5-4 | CASSRQQVNYEQYF
TRBJ2-1 | TRBV6-5 | CASKRSGGDYNEQFF
TRBJ1-2 | TRBV7-9 | CSSSLAGGRNYGYTF
TRBJ2-7 | TRBV5-4 | CASSKGQGGRGFYEQYF
TRBJ2-3 | TRBV4-3 | CASSPQGATSTDTQYF
TRBJ2-1 | TRBV19 | CASSIVGQGEYEQFF
TRBJ2-7 | TRBV27 | CASSPISGTEYEQYF
TRBJ1-5 | TRBV30 | CAWSRGGPQPQHF
TRBJ1-5 | TRBV7-9 | CASSRGGPRDQPQHF
TRBJ1-4 | TRBV29-1 | CSGGGEEKLFF
TRBJ2-1 | TRBV5-1 | CASSLAGGAPVNEQFF
TRBJ2-7 | TRBV27 | CASSLGTGAYEQYF
TRBJ2-1 | TRBV13 | CASSLPVWERSYNEQFF
TRBJ2-1 | TRBV7-9 | CASSLVEEQFF